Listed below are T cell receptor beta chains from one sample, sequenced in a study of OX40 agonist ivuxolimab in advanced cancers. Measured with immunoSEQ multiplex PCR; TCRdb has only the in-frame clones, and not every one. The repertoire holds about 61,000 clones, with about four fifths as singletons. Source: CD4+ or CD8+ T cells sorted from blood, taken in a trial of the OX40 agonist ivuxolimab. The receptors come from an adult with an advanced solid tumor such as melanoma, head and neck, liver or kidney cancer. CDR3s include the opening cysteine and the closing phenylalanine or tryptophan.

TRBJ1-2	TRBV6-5	CARAMWGAGYGYTF
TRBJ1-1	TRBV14	CASSRTALNTEAFF
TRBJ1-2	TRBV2	CASSIQGDGYGYTF
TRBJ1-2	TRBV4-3	CASSLEGTVGGYTF
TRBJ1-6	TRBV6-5	CASSYGPPRSSPLHF
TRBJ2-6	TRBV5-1	CASSFERSGANVLTF
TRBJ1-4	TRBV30	CAGIRDSLTELFF
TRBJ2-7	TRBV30	CAWSRTGVAYEQYF
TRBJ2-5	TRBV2	CASSGLGQETQYF
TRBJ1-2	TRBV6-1	CASRVRGGDYGYTF
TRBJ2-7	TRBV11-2	CASSTLADEQYF
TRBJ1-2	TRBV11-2	CASSLEGGGYTF
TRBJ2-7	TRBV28	CASTTTYEQYF
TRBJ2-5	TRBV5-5	CASSRTLAGVETQYF
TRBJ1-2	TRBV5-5	CASSSTTGGYGYTF
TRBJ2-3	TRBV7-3	CASSFAGVATDTQYF
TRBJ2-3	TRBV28	CASSSTELTDTQYF
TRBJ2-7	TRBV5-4	CASSDLGADSYEQYF
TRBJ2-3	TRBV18	CASSPFIAGGPGDTQYF
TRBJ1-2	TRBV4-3	CASSQDGRSRNYGYTF
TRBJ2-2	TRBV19	CATGRPSGELFF
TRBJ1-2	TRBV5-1	CASSYLEREGYTF